This T cell receptor beta chain was captured in a study of Ad26.COV2.S vaccination and SARS-CoV-2 variants. For the study at large: Ad26.COV2.S, an intramuscular injection, was given once or twice 56 days apart.

This CDR3 region has 13 residues. V shed 8 bases and J 6 bases; nucleotides not matched to a gene: 9. CDR1 and CDR2 from the germline V gene are MGHDK and SYGVNS. Study-level points and caveats: Vaccine recipients surpassed placebo recipients in spike-specific TCR breadth. Analytic work on TCR breadth and depth might have understated the full extent of total T cell responses. Those who received vaccine or placebo ended up with similar non-spike TCR breadth.

Treatment: roughly 19 received Ad26.COV2.S at low or high dose, single or two shots; 5 received placebo; per-sample allocation not given. On day 63 after the first injection, vaccine and placebo recipients gave samples. About this clone itself: The antigen is unknown.

Assay: immunoSEQ multiplex PCR; the TCRdb copy retains only in-frame clones and omits some. Among around 270,000 clones, roughly 85% were seen once, and the ten largest hold less than 3.5%. The sequence came from a person between 18 and 60 years old who received the Ad26.COV2.S COVID-19 vaccine or a placebo. The sequencing used peripheral blood, collected in a trial of Ad26.COV2.S vaccine versus placebo. The chain combines TRBV25-1 with TRBJ2-7, with 8 bases lining up with TRBD1. CDR3 sequence reads: CASQSGQEGEQYF. In DNA form, the CDR3 reads TGTGCCAGCCAATCGGGACAGGAGGGCGAGCAGTACTTC.